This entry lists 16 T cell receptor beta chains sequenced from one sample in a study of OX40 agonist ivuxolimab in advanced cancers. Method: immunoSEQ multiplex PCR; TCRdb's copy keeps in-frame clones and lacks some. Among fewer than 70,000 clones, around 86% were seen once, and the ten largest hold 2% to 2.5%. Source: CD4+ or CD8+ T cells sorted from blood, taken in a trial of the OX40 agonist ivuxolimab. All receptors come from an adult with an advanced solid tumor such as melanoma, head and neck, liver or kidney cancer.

The CDR3 coding sequence is TGTGCCAGCAGCCCTAACTACTCTGGAAACACCATATATTTT. Its protein is CASSPNYSGNTIYF. The chain recombines TRBV4-2 with TRBJ1-3; unclear D gene. In germline, CDR1 is LGHNA, CDR2 YNFKEQ. The CDR3 runs 14 residues. Trimming pared 4 bases from V and 0 bases from J, leaving 7 bases between.

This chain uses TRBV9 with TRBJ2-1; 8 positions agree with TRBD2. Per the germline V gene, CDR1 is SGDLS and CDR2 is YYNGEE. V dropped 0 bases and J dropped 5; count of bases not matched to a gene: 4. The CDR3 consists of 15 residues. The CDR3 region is CASSVVSGADNEQFF. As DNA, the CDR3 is TGTGCCAGCAGCGTAGTTAGCGGGGCCGACAATGAGCAGTTCTTC. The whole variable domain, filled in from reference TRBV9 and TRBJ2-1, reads DSGVTQTPKHLITATGQRVTLRCSPRSGDLSVYWYQQSLDQGLQFLIQYYNGEERAKGNILERFSAQQFPDLHSELNLSSLELGDSALYFCASSVVSGADNEQFFGPGTRLTVL.

CDR3 region: CASSSGGRADQPQHF. The CDR3 bases are TGTGCCAGCAGTTCAGGAGGGCGGGCGGATCAGCCCCAGCATTTT. The chain recombines TRBV27 with TRBJ1-5; D is undetermined. V lost 4 bases to trimming and J lost 5 bases, with 15 bases between them. The CDR3 runs 15 residues. Looked up from germline, CDR1 is MNHEY and CDR2 is SMNVEV (reference sequence).

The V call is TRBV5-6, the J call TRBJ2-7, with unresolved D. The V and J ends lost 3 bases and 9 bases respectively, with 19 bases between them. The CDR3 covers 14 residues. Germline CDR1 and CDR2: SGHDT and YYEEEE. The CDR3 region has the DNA TGTGCCAGCAGCTCCTCTGGGTCCGCACCGGGGCAGTACTTC. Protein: CASSSSGSAPGQYF.

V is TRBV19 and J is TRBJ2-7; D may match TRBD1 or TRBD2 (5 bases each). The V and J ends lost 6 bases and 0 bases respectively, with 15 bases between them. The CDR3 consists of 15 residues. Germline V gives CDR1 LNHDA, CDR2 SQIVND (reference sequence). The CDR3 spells CASRRLAGTSYEQYF. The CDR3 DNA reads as TGTGCCAGTAGACGGCTCGCCGGGACCTCCTACGAGCAGTACTTC.

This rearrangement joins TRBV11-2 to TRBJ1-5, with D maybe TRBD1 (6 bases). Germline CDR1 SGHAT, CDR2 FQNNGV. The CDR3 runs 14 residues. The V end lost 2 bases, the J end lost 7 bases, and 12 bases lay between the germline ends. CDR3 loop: CASSLKGGGQPQHF. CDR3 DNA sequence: TGTGCCAGCAGCTTAAAGGGGGGAGGGCAGCCCCAGCATTTT.

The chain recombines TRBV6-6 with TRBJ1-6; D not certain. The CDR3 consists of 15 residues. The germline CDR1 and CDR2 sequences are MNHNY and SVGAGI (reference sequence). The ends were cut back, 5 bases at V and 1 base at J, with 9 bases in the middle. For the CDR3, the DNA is TGTGCCAGCAGTGGGGATCGATCCTATAATTCACCCCTCCACTTT. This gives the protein CASSGDRSYNSPLHF.

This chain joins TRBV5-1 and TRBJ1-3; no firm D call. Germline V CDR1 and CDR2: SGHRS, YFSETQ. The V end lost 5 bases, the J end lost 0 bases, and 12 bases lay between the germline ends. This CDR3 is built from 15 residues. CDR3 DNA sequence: TGCGCCAGCAGATTATCTGAATACTCTGGAAACACCATATATTTT. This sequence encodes CASRLSEYSGNTIYF.

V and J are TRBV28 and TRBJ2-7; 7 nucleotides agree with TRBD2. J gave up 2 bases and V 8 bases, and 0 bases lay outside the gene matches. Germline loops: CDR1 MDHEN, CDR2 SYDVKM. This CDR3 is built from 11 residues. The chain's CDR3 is CASGTTYEQYF. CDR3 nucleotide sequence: TGTGCCAGCGGGACTACCTACGAGCAGTACTTC.

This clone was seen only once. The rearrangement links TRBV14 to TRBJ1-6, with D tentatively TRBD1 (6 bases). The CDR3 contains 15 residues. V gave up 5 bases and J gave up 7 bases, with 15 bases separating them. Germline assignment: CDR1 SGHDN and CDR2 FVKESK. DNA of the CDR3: TGTGCCAGCAGCAACACAGGGTTAGGGAATTCACCCCTCCACTTT. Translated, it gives CASSNTGLGNSPLHF. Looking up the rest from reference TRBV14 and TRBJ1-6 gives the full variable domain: EAGVTQFPSHSVIEKGQTVTLRCDPISGHDNLYWYRRVMGKEIKFLLHFVKESKQDESGMPNNRFLAERTGGTYSTLKVQPAELEDSGVYFCASSNTGLGNSPLHFGNGTRLTVT.

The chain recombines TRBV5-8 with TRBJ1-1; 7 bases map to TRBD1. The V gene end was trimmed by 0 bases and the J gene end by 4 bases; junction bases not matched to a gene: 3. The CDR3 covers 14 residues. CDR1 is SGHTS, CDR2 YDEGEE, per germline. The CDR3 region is CASSLGQGVTEAFF. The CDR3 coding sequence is TGTGCCAGCAGCTTGGGGCAGGGGGTCACTGAAGCTTTCTTT.

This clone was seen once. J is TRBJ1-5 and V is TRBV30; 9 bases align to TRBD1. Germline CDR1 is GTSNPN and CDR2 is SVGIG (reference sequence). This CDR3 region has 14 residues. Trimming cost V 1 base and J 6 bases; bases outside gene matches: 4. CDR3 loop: CAWSGQGGGQPQHF. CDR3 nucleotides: TGTGCCTGGAGTGGACAGGGGGGAGGTCAGCCCCAGCATTTT.

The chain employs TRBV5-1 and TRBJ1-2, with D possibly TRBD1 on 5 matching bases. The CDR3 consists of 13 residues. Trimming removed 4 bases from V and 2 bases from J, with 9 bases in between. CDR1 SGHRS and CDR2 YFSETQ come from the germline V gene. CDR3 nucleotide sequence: TGCGCCAGCAGCGTAGACAGCAACTATGGCTACACCTTC. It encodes CASSVDSNYGYTF.

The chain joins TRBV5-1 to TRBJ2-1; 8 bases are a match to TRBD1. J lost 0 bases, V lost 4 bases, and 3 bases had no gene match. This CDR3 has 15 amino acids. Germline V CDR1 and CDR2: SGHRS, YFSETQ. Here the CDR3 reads CASSTGQGSYNEQFF. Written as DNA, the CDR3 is TGCGCCAGCAGCACCGGACAGGGCTCCTACAATGAGCAGTTCTTC.

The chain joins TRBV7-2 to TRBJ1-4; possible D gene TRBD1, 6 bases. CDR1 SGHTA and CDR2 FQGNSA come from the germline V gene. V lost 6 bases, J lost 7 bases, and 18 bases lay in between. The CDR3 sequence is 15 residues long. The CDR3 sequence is CASSLWGQGGEKLFF. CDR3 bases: TGTGCCAGCAGTCTATGGGGGCAGGGAGGTGAAAAACTGTTTTTT.

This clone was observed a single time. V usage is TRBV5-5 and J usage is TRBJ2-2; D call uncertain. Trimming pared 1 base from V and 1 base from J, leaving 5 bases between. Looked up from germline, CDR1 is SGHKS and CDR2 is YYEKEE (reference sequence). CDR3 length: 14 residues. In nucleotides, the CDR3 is TGTGCCAGCAGCTTGTGGCAGAACACCGGGGAGCTGTTTTTT. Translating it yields CASSLWQNTGELFF.